This note documents a single T cell receptor (beta chain) sequence. Its antigen remains unknown. Vbeta (60) and Jbeta (13) primers were used in the PCR. Measured with immunoSEQ multiplex PCR; TCRdb has only the in-frame clones, and not every one. The profile shows 150,000 to 200,000 clones, over 70% of them singletons. The entry originates in a study of cytomegalovirus exposure and HLA in healthy donors. Study details: An analysis done earlier identified almost 120 million unique TCR beta sequences from approximately 180 million T cells.

Overall study findings and caveats: No immune exposure information besides CMV serostatus was available. A later analysis, which compared TCR beta chains of equal frequency, found the HLA-associated ones more clonally expanded.

The CDR3 extends over 15 amino acids. Germline lookup yields CDR1 SGHDN and CDR2 FVKESK. V lost 4 bases and J lost 0; bases outside the gene matches: 2. What was sequenced was PBMCs. This rearrangement joins TRBV14 to TRBJ1-3, with TRBD1 matching 8 bases. This TCR derives from a woman aged 25 to 39 in good health and CMV-seronegative. DNA for the CDR3: TGTGCCAGCAGCCTCGGGACAGGCTCTGGAAACACCATATATTTT. Amino acids: CASSLGTGSGNTIYF.